This entry lists 32 T cell receptor beta chains sequenced from one sample in a study of HIV-infected patients and healthy controls. Whole blood was used without fractionation, so all unsorted peripheral T cells were included. Reverse transcription used approximately 500 ng RNA and constant-region primers for alpha and beta. Alpha and beta chain libraries were made separately by chain-specific third strand synthesis with multiplexing indices. Each CDR3 protein is one row after TCRdb ran MiXCR on the 5' RACE reads. The sample includes 17,000 or so distinct CDR3 sequences, roughly 6% of them seen just once. The source material was blood. These receptors originate from an adult in good health.

The chain employs TRBV7-2 and TRBJ2-7, with TRBD1 matching 9 bases. V was pared by 5 bases and J by 7 bases, with 9 bases of the junction left unmatched. This CDR3 is 14 amino acids long. CDR1 and CDR2 (germline): SGHTA, FQGNSA. CDR3 nucleotides: TGTGCCAGCAGCACAGGACAGGGGACGCCGGAGCAGTACTTC. It encodes CASSTGQGTPEQYF. The entire variable domain, with the rest obtained from reference TRBV7-2 and TRBJ2-7, is as follows: GAGVSQSPSNKVTEKGKDVELRCDPISGHTALYWYRQSLGQGLEFLIYFQGNSAPDKSGLPSDRFSAERTGGSVSTLTIQRTQQEDSAVYLCASSTGQGTPEQYFGPGTRLTVT.

In this sample, this clonotype turned up many times. In DNA form, the CDR3 reads TGTGCCAGCAGCTTTAAGGGGGTATGGGCGAGCTACGAGCAGTACTTC. Translated: CASSFKGVWASYEQYF. The V call is TRBV5-6, the J call TRBJ2-7, with TRBD1 as a possible D gene (6 bases). The CDR3 sequence is 16 residues long. The ends were cut back, 2 bases at V and 3 bases at J, with 18 bases in the middle. Germline V gene lookup returns CDR1 SGHDT and CDR2 YYEEEE.

This clonotype was recorded once. The chain uses TRBV7-9 and TRBJ2-7, with D unclear. CDR3 length equals 12 residues. V gave up 5 bases and J gave up 2 bases, with 7 bases separating them. The germline V gene has CDR1 SEHNR and CDR2 FQNEAQ (reference sequence). This CDR3 is CASSPLPYEQYF. The CDR3 DNA reads as TGTGCCAGCAGCCCCCTCCCCTACGAGCAGTACTTC.

This clonotype was seen at least ten times. This sequence joins TRBV5-1 and TRBJ2-3; tentative D call: TRBD1 (6 bases). Germline V CDR1 and CDR2: SGHRS, YFSETQ. This CDR3 contains 13 residues. Trimming cost V 7 bases and J 4 bases, with 13 bases left between them. CDR3 loop: CASAPYRADTQYF. The CDR3 DNA is TGCGCCAGCGCGCCTTACAGGGCAGATACGCAGTATTTT.

This clonotype was recorded at least ten times. The V and J genes are TRBV28 and TRBJ1-2; D ambiguous. Germline CDR1 MDHEN, CDR2 SYDVKM. This CDR3 comprises 12 residues. V lost 7 bases and J 2 bases, leaving 8 bases between the germline ends. CDR3 sequence reads: CASTITNYGYTF. DNA of the CDR3: TGTGCCAGCACGATAACAAACTATGGCTACACCTTC.

Many counts were recorded for this clonotype. This sequence joins TRBV14 and TRBJ1-4, with D perhaps TRBD1 (5 bases). The V and J ends lost 4 bases and 5 bases respectively, with 11 bases between them. Germline loops: CDR1 SGHDN, CDR2 FVKESK. The CDR3 covers 14 residues. CDR3 region: CASSPRTLNEKLFF. DNA of the CDR3: TGTGCCAGCAGCCCCCGGACACTGAATGAAAAACTGTTTTTT. Based on the CDR3 plus reference TRBV14 and TRBJ1-4, the full variable domain is EAGVTQFPSHSVIEKGQTVTLRCDPISGHDNLYWYRRVMGKEIKFLLHFVKESKQDESGMPNNRFLAERTGGTYSTLKVQPAELEDSGVYFCASSPRTLNEKLFFGSGTQLSVL.

This clonotype was observed many times. This chain connects TRBV13 to TRBJ2-3; 7 bases match TRBD1. After removal of 3 bases from V and 4 bases from J, the junction contained 4 bases not matched to a gene. CDR3 length: 14 amino acids. Germline CDR1 and CDR2: PRHDT and FYEKMQ (reference sequence). This CDR3 is CASSFRQGPDTQYF. The CDR3 nucleotides are TGTGCCAGCAGCTTCCGACAGGGACCAGATACGCAGTATTTT.

The chain uses TRBV15 and TRBJ1-1, with a possible D match to TRBD1 (5 bases). The CDR3 is 16 residues long. Trimming pared 0 bases from V and 1 base from J, leaving 12 bases between. The germline V gene encodes CDR1 LNHNV and CDR2 YYDKDF (reference sequence). CDR3 sequence: CATSREYAGPNTEAFF. CDR3 coding DNA: TGTGCCACCAGCAGAGAATATGCAGGGCCGAACACTGAAGCTTTCTTT.

This clonotype was recorded at least ten times. The rearrangement links TRBV4-1 to TRBJ1-2; D not certain. This CDR3 has 15 amino acids. The V and J ends lost 0 bases and 4 bases respectively, with 12 bases between them. Germline CDR1 and CDR2: MGHRA and YSYEKL. The CDR3 loop reads CASSQEPDAGYGYTF. The CDR3 DNA is TGCGCCAGCAGCCAAGAGCCAGATGCGGGCTATGGCTACACCTTC.

The rearrangement joins TRBV12-5 to TRBJ1-2, with 7 bases aligning to TRBD1. The CDR3 spans 16 residues. CDR1 is LGHNT and CDR2 is FRNRAP in the germline V gene. Trimming removed 2 bases from V and 0 bases from J; junction bases left unmatched: 6. CDR3 residues: CASGLSQGTANYGYTF. In DNA, the CDR3 is TGTGCTAGTGGTTTGTCACAGGGGACAGCTAACTATGGCTACACCTTC.

This clonotype was found many times. The chain links TRBV19 to TRBJ1-1, with TRBD1 as a possible D gene (6 bases). Trimming removed 6 bases at V and 4 bases at J, with 15 bases between. Germline values: CDR1 LNHDA, CDR2 SQIVND (reference sequence). The CDR3 loop spans 14 amino acids. The CDR3: CASRQGLLSTEAFF. The CDR3 nucleotides read TGTGCCAGTAGACAGGGCCTCCTCTCCACTGAAGCTTTCTTT. Using reference TRBV19 and TRBJ1-1 for the parts outside the CDR3, the full variable domain is DGGITQSPKYLFRKEGQNVTLSCEQNLNHDAMYWYRQDPGQGLRLIYYSQIVNDFQKGDIAEGYSVSREKKESFPLTVTSAQKNPTAFYLCASRQGLLSTEAFFGQGTRLTVV.

This clonotype is medium-sized. This chain links TRBV20-1 with TRBJ2-1, with TRBD2 matching over 7 bases. Germline assignment: CDR1 DFQATT and CDR2 SNEGSKA (reference sequence). Unmatched junction bases numbered 6, after V lost 3 bases and J lost 4 bases. CDR3 length equals 14 residues. The CDR3 region is CSARGRGGYNEQFF. DNA of the CDR3: TGCAGTGCTAGGGGGCGCGGGGGTTACAATGAGCAGTTCTTC.

Ten or more counts support this clonotype. The chain links TRBV11-2 to TRBJ2-3; a possible D gene is TRBD2 (6 bases). Trimming cost V 0 bases and J 3 bases, with 22 bases left between them. The germline V gene has CDR1 SGHAT and CDR2 FQNNGV. The CDR3 extends over 19 amino acids. The CDR3 bases are TGTGCCAGCAGCTTAGACATGCTTTCCGGGACTTCCCATACAGATACGCAGTATTTT. This gives the protein CASSLDMLSGTSHTDTQYF.

This clonotype showed up many times. V gene TRBV18 combines with J gene TRBJ2-2, with 7 bases matching TRBD1. Germline CDR1 and CDR2: KGHSH and LQKENI. The CDR3 runs to 16 residues. Unmatched junction bases numbered 7, after V lost 3 bases and J lost 3 bases. DNA of the CDR3: TGTGCCAGCTCACCCGCACCGGGACAGTACACCGGGGAGCTGTTTTTT. This encodes CASSPAPGQYTGELFF.

This clonotype was detected many times. The chain links TRBV28 to TRBJ1-1, with D unresolved. V gave up 6 bases and J gave up 0 bases, with 8 bases separating them. The CDR3 runs to 13 residues. Germline V gives CDR1 MDHEN, CDR2 SYDVKM. In DNA, the CDR3 is TGTGCCAGCAGGACCTTCGTGAACACTGAAGCTTTCTTT. This translates into CASRTFVNTEAFF.

Ten or more counts support this clonotype. This chain connects TRBV6-1 to TRBJ2-7, with a tentative D call TRBD1 (6 bases). The CDR3 runs 15 residues. CDR1 is MNHNS, CDR2 SASEGT, per germline. Trimming shortened V by 0 bases and J by 2 bases, and 11 bases separated the two germline ends. CDR3 region: CASSEATGSPYEQYF. The CDR3 DNA sequence: TGTGCCAGCAGTGAAGCCACAGGGTCCCCCTACGAGCAGTACTTC.

This clonotype was recorded at least ten times. CDR3 bases: TGCAGTGCTAGAGCAGGTAGGGGGACTGAAGCTTTCTTT. Translated, it gives CSARAGRGTEAFF. This rearrangement joins TRBV20-1 to TRBJ1-1, with D maybe TRBD1 (6 bases). The ends were cut back, 1 base at V and 5 bases at J, with 11 bases in the middle. Germline V gene data show CDR1 as DFQATT and CDR2 as SNEGSKA (reference sequence). The CDR3 consists of 13 residues.

This clonotype was detected many times. The chain joins TRBV11-2 to TRBJ2-3; D is unclear. Germline lookup yields CDR1 SGHAT and CDR2 FQNNGV. V dropped 8 bases and J dropped 1 base, with 7 bases sitting between them. The CDR3 is made up of 12 amino acids. Written as DNA, the CDR3 is TGTGCCAGCCGCCGAGGCACAGATACGCAGTATTTT. It codes for CASRRGTDTQYF.

By share of the sample, this clonotype is medium-sized (0.01 to 0.1%). The chain is built from TRBV7-6 and TRBJ2-5, with D perhaps matching TRBD1 (5 bases). Trimming removed 5 bases from V and 7 bases from J, with 17 bases in between. This CDR3 has 14 amino acids. From germline, CDR1 is SGHVS and CDR2 FNYEAQ. CDR3 loop: CASSLDTGLGTQYF. The CDR3 nucleotides are TGTGCCAGCAGCCTGGACACCGGCTTAGGGACCCAGTACTTC.

This clonotype is termed medium-sized. This chain connects TRBV5-1 to TRBJ1-3, with D unclear. The germline CDR1 and CDR2 sequences are SGHRS and YFSETQ. The CDR3 has 16 amino acids. Trimming stripped 2 bases from V and 0 bases from J, with 12 bases between. The CDR3 nucleotides are TGCGCCAGCAGCTTCTTCCGGGCCGGCTCTGGAAACACCATATATTTT. As protein: CASSFFRAGSGNTIYF.

This clonotype was picked up a small number of times. This chain uses TRBV6-5 with TRBJ2-7, with a possible D match to TRBD2 (6 bases). Germline V lookup: CDR1 MNHEY, CDR2 SVGAGI. The V end was cut by 6 bases, the J end by 3 bases, with 15 bases between. The CDR3 is 14 amino acids. The CDR3: CASRPGDGSYEQYF. The CDR3 coding sequence is TGTGCCAGCAGACCGGGGGACGGTAGCTACGAGCAGTACTTC.

This clonotype was counted at least ten times. The chain links TRBV7-2 to TRBJ2-5, with 11 nucleotides matching TRBD1. Germline V gives CDR1 SGHTA, CDR2 FQGNSA. The CDR3 totals 18 residues. The V segment lost 2 bases and the J segment 0 bases; nucleotides outside the gene matches: 8. CDR3 sequence: CASSLQDRGRRYQETQYF. The CDR3 coding sequence is TGTGCCAGCAGCTTACAGGACAGGGGGCGACGGTACCAAGAGACCCAGTACTTC.

This clonotype was counted many times. This chain joins TRBV5-1 and TRBJ2-3; D is unresolved. Germline CDR1 reads SGHRS; CDR2 reads YFSETQ. This CDR3 contains 13 residues. Between the trimmed V and J ends, which lost 4 bases and 0 bases, there was a span of 6 bases. The CDR3 DNA is TGCGCCAGCAGCGTCGATAGCACAGATACGCAGTATTTT. Encoded protein: CASSVDSTDTQYF.

This clonotype is judged medium-sized (0.01 to 0.1%). The chain employs TRBV6-6 and TRBJ2-3; D possibly corresponds to TRBD2 (6 bases). The germline V gene encodes CDR1 MNHNY and CDR2 SVGAGI (reference sequence). V dropped 6 bases and J dropped 4 bases, with 20 bases sitting between them. The CDR3 sequence is 16 residues long. The CDR3 DNA reads TGTGCCAGCAGCTTCCCCGCGGGGTCCGCCCCAGATACGCAGTATTTT. It yields the protein CASSFPAGSAPDTQYF.

This clonotype was observed at least ten times. The gene calls are TRBV7-2 and TRBJ1-2, with D unresolved. The CDR3 runs to 12 residues. Deletions cut 3 bases from V and 5 bases from J, with 7 bases between. The germline gives CDR1 SGHTA, CDR2 FQGNSA. The CDR3 is CASSFLLYGYTF. The DNA of the CDR3 is TGTGCCAGCAGCTTCTTGTTGTATGGCTACACCTTC.

This clonotype was detected many times. V gene TRBV12-3 or TRBV12-4 combines with J gene TRBJ1-3; tentatively, D is TRBD1 (5 bases). The V and J ends lost 5 bases and 0 bases respectively, with 11 bases between them. The CDR3 runs 15 residues. The CDR3 here is CASSPDSPSGNTIYF. CDR3 DNA sequence: TGTGCCAGCAGTCCTGACAGCCCCTCTGGAAACACCATATATTTT.

This clonotype was seen at least ten times. The rearrangement joins TRBV7-6 to TRBJ1-3, with no clear D. The V end lost 6 bases, the J end lost 4 bases, and 10 bases lay between the germline ends. This CDR3 has 13 amino acids. The germline V gene encodes CDR1 SGHVS and CDR2 FNYEAQ. CDR3 nucleotides: TGTGCCAGCAGTTACGGCCCGGGAAACACCATATATTTT. It yields the protein CASSYGPGNTIYF.

The gene calls are TRBV11-2 and TRBJ2-5, with 8 bases matching TRBD1. The germline CDR1 and CDR2 sequences are SGHAT and FQNNGV. This CDR3 contains 17 residues. V lost 4 bases, J lost 0 bases, and 10 bases stayed unmatched. The CDR3 bases are TGTGCCAGCAGCTCTGGGGACAGGAGACAGTACCAAGAGACCCAGTACTTC. Encoded protein: CASSSGDRRQYQETQYF.

This clonotype appeared a single time. The V and J genes are TRBV4-2 and TRBJ2-3, with D perhaps matching TRBD1 (5 bases). V was cut by 3 bases and J by 3 bases, with 25 bases left in between. Germline V gene data show CDR1 as LGHNA and CDR2 as YNFKEQ. The CDR3 has 19 amino acids. CDR3 amino acids: CASSQGHGQALFGTDTQYF. The CDR3 bases are TGTGCCAGCAGCCAGGGGCATGGTCAGGCCCTTTTTGGGACAGATACGCAGTATTTT.

This clonotype was seen many times. The chain couples TRBV5-1 to TRBJ1-4; D ambiguous. V was shortened by 3 bases and J by 3 bases, with 15 bases between the two germline ends. This CDR3 is 16 amino acids long. Germline-derived CDR1 and CDR2 are SGHRS and YFSETQ. Written as DNA, the CDR3 is TGCGCCAGCAGCTCGTCCCCGAGTTCAGCTAATGAAAAACTGTTTTTT. It codes for CASSSSPSSANEKLFF.

This clonotype was counted ten times or more. The V gene is TRBV4-2, the J gene TRBJ1-3; D unresolved. CDR1 LGHNA and CDR2 YNFKEQ come from the germline V gene. The CDR3 runs to 18 residues. V lost 1 base, J lost 0 bases, and 16 bases lay in between. The CDR3 sequence: CASSQGKLAFVSGNTIYF. DNA for the CDR3: TGTGCCAGCAGCCAAGGGAAATTGGCTTTTGTCTCTGGAAACACCATATATTTT.

In its sample, this clonotype ranks as medium-sized. The CDR3 DNA is TGTGCCAGCAGTTATCCGGGACAGGAAACCCAGCCCCAGCATTTT. Amino acids: CASSYPGQETQPQHF. This sequence joins TRBV6-2 or TRBV6-3 and TRBJ1-5; 8 bases align to TRBD1. Germline V gene data show CDR1 as MNHEY and CDR2 as SVGEGT. Trimming cost V 3 bases and J 7 bases; bases outside gene matches: 8. The CDR3 is made up of 15 amino acids.